These 19 T cell receptor beta chains were all obtained from the same sample, sequenced in a study of T and B cells in COVID-19 patients (dated by TCRdb to 2018 to 2021). TRB repertoires were amplified from approximately 270-530 ng of genomic DNA extracted from blood. Instrument on record: Illumina MiSeq. Multiplex PCR with BIOMED2 TRB-A/B primer pools was used to amplify TRB rearrangements. The public reads were run again by TCRdb, first through fastp at Q25 and then through MiXCR, and only productive beta chains were kept. For every CDR3 protein sequence, its rows merge into one entry that carries the most common genes and DNA. This sample comprises 23,000 or so distinct CDR3 sequences, 25% to 35% of them detected only once. The ten largest clones take up about 1.9% of the sample. The material sequenced was blood. All receptors derive from a human donor who had recovered from COVID-19.

The chain uses TRBV20-1 and TRBJ2-2; unclear D gene. The CDR3 extends over 14 amino acids. Germline CDR1 reads DFQATT; CDR2 reads SNEGSKA (reference sequence). V shed 1 base and J shed 4 bases, with 10 bases lying between them. The CDR3 loop is CSARASAPTGELFF. For the CDR3, the DNA is TGCAGTGCTAGAGCGAGCGCCCCCACCGGGGAGCTGTTTTTT.

This clonotype has only a few counts. The V gene is TRBV11-3, the J gene TRBJ2-7, with TRBD2 matching 11 bases. Germline V lookup: CDR1 SGHNT, CDR2 YENEEA. CDR3 length equals 14 residues. The ends lost 6 bases at V and 4 bases at J; junction bases unmatched: 5. CDR3 DNA sequence: TGTGCCAGCAGGACAACTAGCGGGGGTTACGAGCAGTACTTC. Translated: CASRTTSGGYEQYF.

This clonotype has just a few counts. V usage is TRBV18 and J usage is TRBJ1-6; D remains ambiguous. V was trimmed by 2 bases and J by 7 bases, leaving 6 bases between them. The CDR3 length is 13 residues. Germline V gene sequence: CDR1 KGHSH, CDR2 LQKENI. The DNA for the CDR3 is TGTGCCAGCTCACCAAGCGGGAATTCACCCCTCCACTTT. Translated, it gives CASSPSGNSPLHF.

The chain is built from TRBV20-1 and TRBJ2-7; D unclear. The CDR3 spans 13 residues. CDR1 and CDR2 (germline): DFQATT, SNEGSKA (reference sequence). V was clipped by 3 bases and J by 4 bases, with 13 bases between them. CDR3 loop: CSASLNRVYEQYF. The CDR3, as DNA: TGCAGTGCTAGTTTGAACAGAGTTTACGAGCAGTACTTC.

Only a few counts were recorded for this clonotype. V is TRBV5-1 and J is TRBJ2-5; D unclear. V lost 4 bases, J lost 5 bases, and 12 bases lay in between. This CDR3 is built from 13 residues. Germline CDR1 and CDR2: SGHRS and YFSETQ. The CDR3 loop is CASSQDVWETQYF. CDR3 bases: TGCGCCAGCAGCCAGGACGTGTGGGAGACCCAGTACTTC.

The chain links TRBV19 to TRBJ2-1; 13 nucleotides agree with TRBD2. Germline lookup yields CDR1 LNHDA and CDR2 SQIVND (reference sequence). V dropped 9 bases and J dropped 5; count of bases not matched to a gene: 4. This CDR3 spans 14 amino acids. The CDR3 DNA follows: TGTGCCAGCTCCGGACTAGCGGGGGACAATGAGCAGTTCTTC. Encoded protein: CASSGLAGDNEQFF.

By share, this clonotype counts as medium-sized. The chain employs TRBV6-5 and TRBJ2-1, with D perhaps TRBD1 (6 bases). Germline loops: CDR1 MNHEY, CDR2 SVGAGI. The CDR3 runs 13 residues. V was pared by 0 bases and J by 9 bases, with 9 bases between. CDR3 residues: CASSYSMDSEQFF. CDR3 nucleotide sequence: TGTGCCAGCAGTTACTCGATGGACAGTGAGCAGTTCTTC.

This chain joins TRBV5-1 and TRBJ2-3, with 13 bases lining up with TRBD2. The V gene end was trimmed by 4 bases and the J gene end by 3 bases; junction bases not matched to a gene: 8. Germline CDR1 is SGHRS and CDR2 is YFSETQ. This CDR3 region has 17 residues. This CDR3 is CASSPRTSGGRTDTQYF. In DNA form, the CDR3 reads TGCGCCAGCAGCCCCAGGACTAGCGGGGGCCGTACAGATACGCAGTATTTT.

In its sample, this clonotype is medium-sized. This chain joins TRBV30 and TRBJ1-6; D is ambiguous. The germline V and J ends were trimmed by 2 bases and 9 bases, with 5 bases remaining between them. The CDR3 covers 11 residues. The germline gives CDR1 GTSNPN, CDR2 SVGIG (reference sequence). Written as DNA, the CDR3 is TGTGCCTGGAGTATGGTTTCACCCCTCCACTTT. Translated, it gives CAWSMVSPLHF.

A note on this clonotype: A read error is possible here, since a much larger clone lies one base away. The chain joins TRBV11-3 to TRBJ2-1; possibly TRBD2 for D (5 bases). The CDR3 has 17 amino acids. Germline V CDR1 and CDR2: SGHNT, YENEEA. V lost 4 bases, J lost 5 bases, and 21 bases lay in between. The DNA for the CDR3 is TGTGCCAGCAGCTCCACCTCGGCTAGCACAAACCACAATGAGCAGTTCTTC. Amino acids: CASSSTSASTNHNEQFF.

The chain employs TRBV6-5 and TRBJ2-1, with D maybe TRBD2 (6 bases). The germline gives CDR1 MNHEY, CDR2 SVGAGI. The CDR3 is 14 amino acids. Trimming shortened V by 5 bases and J by 10 bases, and 18 bases separated the two germline ends. The CDR3 sequence: CASSNKAGPYEQFF. The CDR3 DNA is TGTGCCAGCAGTAACAAGGCGGGGCCCTACGAGCAGTTCTTC.

This clonotype was counted only a few times. The V and J genes are TRBV7-9 and TRBJ2-2; D might be TRBD1 (6 bases). There are 15 residues in the CDR3. Deletions cut 3 bases from V and 5 bases from J, with 13 bases between. The germline V gene has CDR1 SEHNR and CDR2 FQNEAQ (reference sequence). The CDR3 region has the DNA TGTGCCAGCAGCTTCCCACAGGGCAAAACCGGGGAGCTGTTTTTT. Its protein is CASSFPQGKTGELFF.

This clonotype has ten or more counts. This sequence joins TRBV6-5 and TRBJ2-1, with 10 bases fitting TRBD2. The CDR3 loop spans 20 amino acids. V was clipped by 6 bases and J by 4 bases; unmatched bases: 21. Per germline, CDR1 MNHEY and CDR2 SVGAGI. CDR3 amino acids: CASREFQGGLAGAAYNEQFF. DNA for the CDR3: TGTGCCAGCAGAGAGTTCCAGGGAGGGCTAGCGGGGGCCGCTTACAATGAGCAGTTCTTC.

V usage is TRBV7-4 and J usage is TRBJ1-3; D is uncertain. Between the trimmed V and J ends, which lost 5 bases and 11 bases, there was a span of 10 bases. The length of the CDR3 is 11 residues. The germline V gene has CDR1 SGHVT and CDR2 SQSDAQ. The CDR3 region has the DNA TGTGCCAGCAGCCCCGAGTTGCCCATATATTTT. Its protein is CASSPELPIYF.

In this sample, this clonotype turned up many times. This chain joins TRBV5-5 and TRBJ2-1; 9 nucleotides agree with TRBD2. In germline, CDR1 is SGHKS, CDR2 YYEKEE (reference sequence). V was clipped by 6 bases and J by 7 bases; unmatched bases: 8. The CDR3 spans 14 residues. In DNA form, the CDR3 reads TGTGCCAGCATTCATCGCGGGGGGGGAAATGAGCAGTTCTTC. Its translation is CASIHRGGGNEQFF.

The chain has TRBV6-5 and TRBJ2-2; maybe TRBD2 (6 bases). The V gene's germline CDR1 is MNHEY and CDR2 SVGAGI. Trimming cost V 6 bases and J 0 bases, with 11 bases left between them. The CDR3 runs 15 residues. This CDR3 is CASSWGESNTGELFF. CDR3 DNA: TGTGCCAGCAGCTGGGGGGAGTCGAACACCGGGGAGCTGTTTTTT.

Many counts were recorded for this clonotype. V usage is TRBV30 and J usage is TRBJ2-3; the D is unclear. The V gene lost 2 bases and the J gene lost 0 bases, with 12 bases spanning the gap. Germline V gene lookup returns CDR1 GTSNPN and CDR2 SVGIG (reference sequence). The CDR3 length is 15 residues. CDR3 in amino acids: CAWSLLDGSTDTQYF. CDR3 nucleotide sequence: TGTGCCTGGAGTCTCCTCGATGGTAGCACAGATACGCAGTATTTT.

This clonotype was seen only a few times. The gene calls are TRBV30 and TRBJ1-5; 8 bases fit TRBD1. Unmatched junction bases numbered 2, after V lost 1 base and J lost 6 bases. The CDR3 has 13 residues. Germline V gene sequence: CDR1 GTSNPN, CDR2 SVGIG (reference sequence). The CDR3 loop is CAWSEDRVQPQHF. CDR3 nucleotides: TGTGCCTGGAGTGAGGACAGGGTTCAGCCCCAGCATTTT.

In its sample, this clonotype ranks as medium-sized. The chain recombines TRBV19 with TRBJ2-5, with 8 bases lining up with TRBD2. The CDR3 spans 16 residues. Trimming took 5 bases from V and 4 from J; bases not matched to a gene: 12. The germline V gene encodes CDR1 LNHDA and CDR2 SQIVND (reference sequence). As DNA, the CDR3 is TGTGCCAGTAGTTGGAGCGGGGGTCATGCCGGAGAGACCCAGTACTTC. Protein: CASSWSGGHAGETQYF.